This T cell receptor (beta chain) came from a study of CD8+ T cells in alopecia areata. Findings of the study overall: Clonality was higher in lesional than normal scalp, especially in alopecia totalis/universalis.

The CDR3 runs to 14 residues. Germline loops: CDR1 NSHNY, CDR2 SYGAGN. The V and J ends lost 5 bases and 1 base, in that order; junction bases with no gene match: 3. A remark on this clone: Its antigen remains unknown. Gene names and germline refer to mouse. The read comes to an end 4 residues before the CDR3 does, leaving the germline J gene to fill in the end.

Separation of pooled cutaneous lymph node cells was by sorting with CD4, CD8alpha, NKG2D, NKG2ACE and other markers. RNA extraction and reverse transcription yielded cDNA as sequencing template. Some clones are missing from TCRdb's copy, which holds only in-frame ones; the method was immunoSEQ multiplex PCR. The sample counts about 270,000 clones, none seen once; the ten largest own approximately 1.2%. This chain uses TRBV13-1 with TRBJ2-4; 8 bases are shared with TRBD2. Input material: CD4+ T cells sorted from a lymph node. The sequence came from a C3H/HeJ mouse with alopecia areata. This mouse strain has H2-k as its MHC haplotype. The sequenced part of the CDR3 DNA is TGTGCCAGCAGAACGACTGGGGGTCAAAAC. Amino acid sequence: CASRTTGGQN. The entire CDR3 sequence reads CASRTTGGQNTLYF.